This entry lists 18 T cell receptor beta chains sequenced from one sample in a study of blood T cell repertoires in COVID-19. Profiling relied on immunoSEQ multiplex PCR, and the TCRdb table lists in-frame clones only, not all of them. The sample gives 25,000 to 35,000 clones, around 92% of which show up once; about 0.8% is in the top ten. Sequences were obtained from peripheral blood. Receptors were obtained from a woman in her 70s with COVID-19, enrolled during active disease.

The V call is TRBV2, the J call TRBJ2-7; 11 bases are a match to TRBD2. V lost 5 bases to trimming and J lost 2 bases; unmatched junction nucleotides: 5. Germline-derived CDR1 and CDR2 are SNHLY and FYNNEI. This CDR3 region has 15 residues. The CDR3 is CASSPPLAGAYEQYF. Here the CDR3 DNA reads TGTGCCAGCAGTCCCCCACTAGCGGGGGCCTACGAGCAGTACTTC.

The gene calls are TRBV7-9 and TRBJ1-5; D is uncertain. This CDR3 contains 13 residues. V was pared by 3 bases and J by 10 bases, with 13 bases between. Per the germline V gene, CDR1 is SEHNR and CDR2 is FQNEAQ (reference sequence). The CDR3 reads CASSFGRMAPQHF. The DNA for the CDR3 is TGTGCCAGCAGCTTTGGTCGAATGGCACCCCAGCATTTT.

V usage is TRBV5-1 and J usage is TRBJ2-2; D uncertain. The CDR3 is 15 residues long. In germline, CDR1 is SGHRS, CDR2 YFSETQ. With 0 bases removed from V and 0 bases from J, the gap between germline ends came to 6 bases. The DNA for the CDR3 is TGCGCCAGCAGCTTGGAGACAACGAACACCGGGGAGCTGTTTTTT. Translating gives CASSLETTNTGELFF. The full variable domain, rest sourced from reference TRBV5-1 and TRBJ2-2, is KAGVTQTPRYLIKTRGQQVTLSCSPISGHRSVSWYQQTPGQGLQFLFEYFSETQRNKGNFPGRFSGRQFSNSRSEMNVSTLELGDSALYLCASSLETTNTGELFFGEGSRLTVL.

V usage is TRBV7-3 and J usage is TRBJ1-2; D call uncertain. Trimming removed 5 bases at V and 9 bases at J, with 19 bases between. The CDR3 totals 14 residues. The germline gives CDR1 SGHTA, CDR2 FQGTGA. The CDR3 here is CASSPTVTSGSYTF. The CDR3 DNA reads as TGTGCCAGCAGCCCAACTGTGACAAGTGGTAGCTACACCTTC.

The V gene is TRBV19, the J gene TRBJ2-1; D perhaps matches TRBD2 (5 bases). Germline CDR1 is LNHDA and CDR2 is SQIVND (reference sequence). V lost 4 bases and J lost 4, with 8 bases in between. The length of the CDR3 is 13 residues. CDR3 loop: CASSSGPYNEQFF. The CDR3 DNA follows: TGTGCCAGTAGTAGCGGGCCTTACAATGAGCAGTTCTTC. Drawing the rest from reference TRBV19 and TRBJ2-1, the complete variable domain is DGGITQSPKYLFRKEGQNVTLSCEQNLNHDAMYWYRQDPGQGLRLIYYSQIVNDFQKGDIAEGYSVSREKKESFPLTVTSAQKNPTAFYLCASSSGPYNEQFFGPGTRLTVL.

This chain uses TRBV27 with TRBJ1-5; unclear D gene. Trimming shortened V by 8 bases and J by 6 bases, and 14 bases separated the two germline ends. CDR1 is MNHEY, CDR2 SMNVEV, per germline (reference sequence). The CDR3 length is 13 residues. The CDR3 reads CASGPEGGQPQHF. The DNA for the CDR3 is TGTGCCAGCGGACCAGAAGGAGGTCAGCCCCAGCATTTT.

The CDR3 DNA sequence: TGTGCCAGCAGCTTAGGACAGCACTATGGCTACACCTTC. Amino acid sequence: CASSLGQHYGYTF. The rearrangement uses TRBV11-2 and TRBJ1-2; tentative D call: TRBD1 (5 bases). Trimming removed 1 base at V and 3 bases at J, with 6 bases between. CDR1 and CDR2 (germline): SGHAT, FQNNGV. This CDR3 region has 13 residues.

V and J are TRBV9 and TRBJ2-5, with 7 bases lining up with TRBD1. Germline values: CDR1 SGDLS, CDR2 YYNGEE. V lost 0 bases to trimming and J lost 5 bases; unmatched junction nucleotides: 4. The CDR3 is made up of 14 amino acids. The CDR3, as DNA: TGTGCCAGCAGCGTAGCTTACAGGGGTGAGACCCAGTACTTC. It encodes CASSVAYRGETQYF. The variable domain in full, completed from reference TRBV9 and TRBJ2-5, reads DSGVTQTPKHLITATGQRVTLRCSPRSGDLSVYWYQQSLDQGLQFLIQYYNGEERAKGNILERFSAQQFPDLHSELNLSSLELGDSALYFCASSVAYRGETQYFGPGTRLLVL.

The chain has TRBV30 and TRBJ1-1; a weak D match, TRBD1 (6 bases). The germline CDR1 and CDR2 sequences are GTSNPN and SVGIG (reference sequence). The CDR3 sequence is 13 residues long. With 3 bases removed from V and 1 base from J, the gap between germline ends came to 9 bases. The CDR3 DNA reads TGTGCCTGGAGCCGGGGGGCGAACACTGAAGCTTTCTTT. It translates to CAWSRGANTEAFF.

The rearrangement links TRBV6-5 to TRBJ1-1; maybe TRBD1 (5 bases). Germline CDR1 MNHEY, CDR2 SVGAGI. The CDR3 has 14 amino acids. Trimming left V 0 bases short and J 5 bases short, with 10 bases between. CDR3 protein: CASSYSQGRTEAFF. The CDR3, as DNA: TGTGCCAGCAGTTACTCTCAGGGAAGAACTGAAGCTTTCTTT.

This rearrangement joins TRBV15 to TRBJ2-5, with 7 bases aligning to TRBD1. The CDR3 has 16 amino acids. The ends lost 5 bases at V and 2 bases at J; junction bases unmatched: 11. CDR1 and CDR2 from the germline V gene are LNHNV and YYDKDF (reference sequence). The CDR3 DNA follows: TGTGCCACCAGCCCAGGGGGTGGGCAGGGGCAAGAGACCCAGTACTTC. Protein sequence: CATSPGGGQGQETQYF.

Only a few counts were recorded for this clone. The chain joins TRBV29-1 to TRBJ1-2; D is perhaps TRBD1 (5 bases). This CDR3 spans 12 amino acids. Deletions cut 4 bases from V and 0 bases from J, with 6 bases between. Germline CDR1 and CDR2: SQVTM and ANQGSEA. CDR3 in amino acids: CSVVGANYGYTF. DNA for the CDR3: TGCAGCGTTGTAGGGGCTAACTATGGCTACACCTTC.

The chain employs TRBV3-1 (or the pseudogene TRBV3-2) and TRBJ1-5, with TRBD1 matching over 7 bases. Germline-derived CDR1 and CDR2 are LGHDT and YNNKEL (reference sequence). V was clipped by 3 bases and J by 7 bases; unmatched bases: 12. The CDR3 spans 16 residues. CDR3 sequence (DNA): TGTGCCAGCAGCCAGATGACAGGGAAAGGTGGGCAGCCCCAGCATTTT. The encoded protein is CASSQMTGKGGQPQHF.

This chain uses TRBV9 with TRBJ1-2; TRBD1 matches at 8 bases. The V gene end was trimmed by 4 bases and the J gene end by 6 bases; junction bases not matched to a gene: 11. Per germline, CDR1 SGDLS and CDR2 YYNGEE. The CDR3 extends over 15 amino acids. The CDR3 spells CASSTQTGDFDGYTF. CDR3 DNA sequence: TGTGCCAGCAGCACACAGACAGGGGATTTCGATGGCTACACCTTC.

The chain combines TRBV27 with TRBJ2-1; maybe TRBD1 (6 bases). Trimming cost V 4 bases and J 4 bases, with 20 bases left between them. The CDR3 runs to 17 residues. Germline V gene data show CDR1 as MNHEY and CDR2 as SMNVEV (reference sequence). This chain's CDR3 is CASSSFKDSRNYNEQFF. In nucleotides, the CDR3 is TGTGCCAGCAGTTCTTTCAAGGACAGCAGAAATTACAATGAGCAGTTCTTC.

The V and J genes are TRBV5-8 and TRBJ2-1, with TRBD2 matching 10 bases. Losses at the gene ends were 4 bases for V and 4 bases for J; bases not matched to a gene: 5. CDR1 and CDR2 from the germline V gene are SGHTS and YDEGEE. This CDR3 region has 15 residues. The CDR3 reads CASSQSGRVYNEQFF. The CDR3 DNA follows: TGTGCCAGCAGCCAAAGCGGGAGGGTTTACAATGAGCAGTTCTTC.

The CDR3 nucleotides are TGTGCCAGCAGTTTAACAGGGGAAAAACTGTTTTTT. This sequence encodes CASSLTGEKLFF. V gene TRBV28 combines with J gene TRBJ1-4, with D tentatively TRBD1 (6 bases). V lost 2 bases and J lost 8, with 6 bases in between. The CDR3 runs to 12 residues. Germline V lookup: CDR1 MDHEN, CDR2 SYDVKM.

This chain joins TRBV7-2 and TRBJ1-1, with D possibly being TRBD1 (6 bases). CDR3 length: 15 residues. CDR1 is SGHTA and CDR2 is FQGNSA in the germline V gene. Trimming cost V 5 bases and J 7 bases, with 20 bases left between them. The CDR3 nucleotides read TGTGCCAGCAGCCCCAGTAGGGGGGGCGCCGGTGAAGCTTTCTTT. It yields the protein CASSPSRGGAGEAFF.